Below, 22 T cell receptor beta chains from the same sample are listed, as sequenced in a study of T cells after yellow fever vaccination. TCRdb called the 5' RACE reads again in MiXCR, with one record for every CDR3 protein. The sample has under 150,000 distinct CDR3 sequences; 6.5% to 8.5% are singletons. The input for sequencing was CD4+ T cells sorted from PBMCs, taken 5 days after the yellow fever booster vaccination. The source is a man younger than 40 who received the YFV17D yellow fever vaccine.

In its sample, this clonotype was seen many times. The chain combines TRBV20-1 with TRBJ2-5; TRBD2 matches at 7 bases. Germline assignment: CDR1 DFQATT and CDR2 SNEGSKA (reference sequence). Trimming took 2 bases from V and 7 from J; bases not matched to a gene: 13. CDR3 size: 15 residues. The CDR3 region is CSARSGGAAWLTQYF. CDR3 DNA sequence: TGCAGTGCTAGATCGGGGGGAGCGGCGTGGTTGACCCAGTACTTC.

This clonotype was detected many times. The chain carries TRBV4-3 and TRBJ2-5; D is perhaps TRBD2 (6 bases). V lost 0 bases and J 2 bases, leaving 10 bases between the germline ends. The germline gives CDR1 LGHNA, CDR2 YSLEER. This CDR3 comprises 15 residues. The CDR3 reads CASSQEWGLQETQYF. CDR3 nucleotide sequence: TGCGCCAGCAGCCAAGAGTGGGGACTGCAAGAGACCCAGTACTTC.

This clonotype was seen ten or more times. The chain recombines TRBV2 with TRBJ1-5, with 7 bases fitting TRBD1. The germline V gene has CDR1 SNHLY and CDR2 FYNNEI. This CDR3 comprises 14 residues. J lost 3 bases, V lost 5 bases, and 4 bases had no gene match. CDR3 sequence (DNA): TGTGCCAGCAGTCCGGGACAGAACAATCAGCCCCAGCATTTT. Its protein is CASSPGQNNQPQHF.

This clonotype has more than one count but fewer than ten. The chain employs TRBV23-1 and TRBJ2-1; no clear D gene. TRBV23-1 is treated as an ORF (open reading frame) with a function not yet certain. The CDR3 is 15 amino acids. V lost 7 bases and J 5 bases, leaving 18 bases between the germline ends. CDR3 protein: CASIHPGSANNEQFF. The CDR3 nucleotides read TGCGCCAGCATCCATCCCGGCTCGGCCAACAATGAGCAGTTCTTC.

This clonotype came up many times. The V gene is TRBV7-6, the J gene TRBJ2-3, with D hard to call. The ends were cut back, 3 bases at V and 0 bases at J, with 7 bases in the middle. The CDR3 loop spans 14 amino acids. In germline, CDR1 is SGHVS, CDR2 FNYEAQ. The CDR3 is CASSLRPSTDTQYF. The CDR3 DNA sequence: TGTGCCAGCAGCTTGCGACCAAGCACAGATACGCAGTATTTT.

This clonotype appeared many times. This chain connects TRBV5-6 to TRBJ2-1, with 12 bases aligning to TRBD1. Losses at the gene ends were 3 bases for V and 9 bases for J; bases not matched to a gene: 10. The germline CDR1 and CDR2 sequences are SGHDT and YYEEEE. This CDR3 spans 16 amino acids. This CDR3 reads CASSYTGTGGIVEQFF. In DNA, the CDR3 is TGTGCCAGCAGCTATACCGGGACAGGGGGCATTGTTGAGCAGTTCTTC. The full variable domain, with the rest looked up from reference TRBV5-6 and TRBJ2-1, is DAGVTQSPTHLIKTRGQQVTLRCSPKSGHDTVSWYQQALGQGPQFIFQYYEEEERQRGNFPDRFSGHQFPNYSSELNVNALLLGDSALYLCASSYTGTGGIVEQFFGPGTRLTVL.

This clonotype was seen ten or more times. The rearrangement uses TRBV5-6 and TRBJ2-6, with D hard to call. The CDR3 loop spans 17 amino acids. V dropped 1 base and J dropped 0 bases, with 11 bases sitting between them. Germline-derived CDR1 and CDR2 are SGHDT and YYEEEE. CDR3 sequence (DNA): TGTGCCAGCAGCTTGCTAAATTATAACTCTGGGGCCAACGTCCTGACTTTC. It encodes CASSLLNYNSGANVLTF.

This clonotype was detected ten times or more. V and J are TRBV20-1 and TRBJ1-5, with D perhaps TRBD1 (5 bases). Germline V lookup: CDR1 DFQATT, CDR2 SNEGSKA (reference sequence). CDR3 length equals 12 residues. Trimming took 6 bases from V and 5 from J, leaving 11 bases between them. The CDR3 bases are TGCAGTGCCCGGGGACTCGATCAGCCCCAGCATTTT. Protein sequence: CSARGLDQPQHF.

This clonotype was seen ten or more times. This chain connects TRBV4-1 to TRBJ2-1; TRBD1 might be the D (6 bases). Per germline, CDR1 MGHRA and CDR2 YSYEKL. The CDR3 is 14 amino acids. V was trimmed by 5 bases and J by 1 base, leaving 9 bases between them. The CDR3 is CASSGDTSYNEQFF. In DNA, the CDR3 is TGCGCCAGCAGCGGGGACACTTCCTACAATGAGCAGTTCTTC.

This clonotype was picked up many times. The chain carries TRBV27 and TRBJ2-7, with TRBD2 matching 9 bases. The CDR3 is 17 amino acids. With 4 bases clipped from V and 2 bases from J, the junction kept 12 bases outside the gene matches. Germline CDR1 MNHEY, CDR2 SMNVEV (reference sequence). The CDR3 reads CASSSALASGTTYEQYF. DNA of the CDR3: TGTGCCAGCAGTTCCGCTCTGGCTAGCGGGACCACCTACGAGCAGTACTTC.

Only a few counts were recorded for this clonotype. The chain uses TRBV5-4 and TRBJ2-5; D perhaps matches TRBD2 (6 bases). This CDR3 is built from 16 residues. The V end was cut by 2 bases, the J end by 5 bases, with 19 bases between. Germline CDR1 reads SGHNT; CDR2 reads YYREEE (reference sequence). CDR3 in DNA: TGTGCCAGCAGCTTCGGCCAAGCTCGCCGGGGGGAGACCCAGTACTTC. As protein: CASSFGQARRGETQYF.

In this sample, this clonotype turned up many times. This CDR3 is CASSLATSTDTQYF. The CDR3 DNA sequence: TGTGCCAGCAGCTTAGCAACCAGCACAGATACGCAGTATTTT. The chain couples TRBV7-2 to TRBJ2-3; D unresolved. Germline CDR1 and CDR2: SGHTA and FQGNSA. This CDR3 is 14 amino acids long. The ends were cut back, 0 bases at V and 0 bases at J, with 4 bases in the middle.

This clonotype showed up just a few times. This chain links TRBV7-2 with TRBJ2-5; 11 bases match TRBD2. V dropped 5 bases and J dropped 1; count of bases not matched to a gene: 6. This CDR3 has 16 amino acids. CDR1 and CDR2 from the germline V gene are SGHTA and FQGNSA. The CDR3 loop is CASSLTGLAAQETQYF. CDR3 nucleotides: TGTGCCAGCAGCCTCACGGGACTAGCGGCCCAAGAGACCCAGTACTTC.

The chain joins TRBV12-3 or TRBV12-4 to TRBJ1-2, with D perhaps TRBD1 (5 bases). The CDR3 is made up of 13 amino acids. V gave up 8 bases and J gave up 5 bases, with 15 bases separating them. CDR3 sequence reads: CASRSTATYGYTF. In DNA form, the CDR3 reads TGTGCCAGCCGTTCGACAGCCACGTATGGCTACACCTTC.

This clonotype has a count of ten or more. The DNA of the CDR3 is TGTGCCAGCAGCTTCGGGACAGGGGGATACGAGCAGTACTTC. This codes for CASSFGTGGYEQYF. The gene calls are TRBV7-2 and TRBJ2-7, with TRBD1 matching 11 bases. CDR3 size: 14 residues. In germline, CDR1 is SGHTA, CDR2 FQGNSA. V lost 3 bases, J lost 4 bases, and 2 bases stayed unmatched.

The table lists this clonotype with many counts. The V call is TRBV27, the J call TRBJ2-5; 7 nucleotides line up with TRBD1. Germline CDR1 is MNHEY and CDR2 is SMNVEV (reference sequence). Trimming at V came to 5 bases and at J to 1 base, leaving 10 bases not matched to a gene. This CDR3 is 16 amino acids long. Here the CDR3 DNA reads TGTGCCAGCAGTCATCGACAGGGCTGGTTCCAAGAGACCCAGTACTTC. It specifies CASSHRQGWFQETQYF.

This clonotype was recorded many times. The rearrangement joins TRBV7-9 to TRBJ1-4, with D perhaps TRBD1 (5 bases). The germline V gene has CDR1 SEHNR and CDR2 FQNEAQ (reference sequence). There are 15 residues in the CDR3. V lost 1 base and J 0 bases, leaving 6 bases between the germline ends. CDR3 nucleotides: TGTGCCAGCAGCTTAGGACAGCCAACTAATGAAAAACTGTTTTTT. As protein: CASSLGQPTNEKLFF.

The sample holds many counts of this clonotype. The chain employs TRBV19 and TRBJ2-7, with TRBD2 matching 12 bases. The trim removed 7 bases at V and 3 bases at J, leaving 10 bases unmatched. The CDR3 contains 16 residues. Germline V gene lookup returns CDR1 LNHDA and CDR2 SQIVND (reference sequence). The chain's CDR3 is CASTWTSGNQVYEQYF. CDR3 in DNA: TGTGCCAGTACTTGGACTAGCGGGAACCAGGTCTACGAGCAGTACTTC.

This clonotype was recorded many times. The CDR3 protein is CASSLNSGGGEQFF. The CDR3 region has the DNA TGTGCCAGCAGCTTAAATTCGGGGGGCGGGGAGCAGTTCTTC. J is TRBJ2-1 and V is TRBV7-2; a possible D gene is TRBD2 (7 bases). V lost 2 bases, J lost 10 bases, and 15 bases lay in between. The V gene's germline CDR1 is SGHTA and CDR2 FQGNSA. This CDR3 is built from 14 residues.

This clonotype was counted many times. This chain joins TRBV7-2 and TRBJ1-1, with D possibly being TRBD1 (5 bases). This CDR3 has 15 amino acids. Germline lookup yields CDR1 SGHTA and CDR2 FQGNSA. V lost 1 base and J lost 1, with 10 bases in between. The CDR3 protein is CASSLVGTANTEAFF. DNA of the CDR3: TGTGCCAGCAGCTTAGTAGGGACTGCGAACACTGAAGCTTTCTTT.

This clonotype was seen ten or more times. V usage is TRBV27 and J usage is TRBJ2-1; TRBD2 agrees at 9 bases. Germline lookup yields CDR1 MNHEY and CDR2 SMNVEV (reference sequence). The V segment lost 6 bases and the J segment 7 bases; nucleotides outside the gene matches: 10. The length of the CDR3 is 15 residues. Written as DNA, the CDR3 is TGTGCCAGCAGACAAGCGGGAGGCGGTTGGAATGAGCAGTTCTTC. It is translated as CASRQAGGGWNEQFF.

The chain recombines TRBV7-2 with TRBJ2-1; weak D call: TRBD1 (6 bases). Germline V gene lookup returns CDR1 SGHTA and CDR2 FQGNSA. CDR3 length: 11 residues. V lost 5 bases to trimming and J lost 9 bases, with 8 bases between them. CDR3 DNA: TGTGCCAGCAGCCGGACAGCTGAGCAGTTCTTC. Protein sequence: CASSRTAEQFF.